This T cell receptor (beta chain) was found in a study of cytomegalovirus exposure and HLA in healthy donors. The PCR was carried out with 60 Vbeta primers and 13 Jbeta primers. Assay used: immunoSEQ multiplex PCR; TCRdb lists only in-frame clones, some missing. The table has some 95,000 clones, under 75% seen once. The J segment lost 7 bases and the V segment lost 7 bases, leaving 9 bases of the junction unmatched. Germline CDR1 reads SGHTS; CDR2 reads YDEGEE. The CDR3 is made up of 15 amino acids. Material for sequencing was PBMCs. V gene TRBV5-8 combines with J gene TRBJ2-1; TRBD2 agrees at 12 bases. This TCR was recovered from a female donor in good health and CMV-seronegative. DNA for the CDR3: TGTGCCAGCCGCGTTCGGCTAGCGGGGGGGAATGAGCAGTTCTTC. Its protein product is CASRVRLAGGNEQFF. The full variable domain, completed using reference TRBV5-8 and TRBJ2-1, is EAGVTQSPTHLIKTRGQQATLRCSPISGHTSVYWYQQALGLGLQFLLWYDEGEERNRGNFPPRFSGRQFPNYSSELNVNALELEDSALYLCASRVRLAGGNEQFFGPGTRLTVL.